The source of this T cell receptor beta chain is a study of blood T cell repertoires in COVID-19. Participants spanned ages about 18 to 90 years and resided in 20 to 30 US areas. V lost 5 bases, J lost 4 bases, and 16 bases stayed unmatched. Per the germline V gene, CDR1 is MDHEN and CDR2 is SYDVKM. The CDR3 has 17 amino acids. In the original analysis: Reference gene primer amplification gave nucleated cell count estimates. TCRdb's copy holds only in-frame clones and misses some; the assay was immunoSEQ multiplex PCR. V, J and clone size were drawn from that table, and D and trimming were deduced from the DNA. The table lists 270,000 or so clones, more than 70% of them singletons.

This clonotype originated in a woman in her thirties or forties with acute COVID-19. The sample consisted of PBMCs or T cells enriched from blood (not recorded which). This sequence joins TRBV28 and TRBJ2-5, with 7 bases lining up with TRBD2. Here the CDR3 DNA reads TGTGCCAGCAGTGGGGGGAGACTAGCAGGAGGGCGAGAGACCCAGTACTTC. Translated: CASSGGRLAGGRETQYF.